This TCR beta chain was identified during a study of cytomegalovirus exposure and HLA in healthy donors. For the study at large: An earlier analysis found roughly 110 million unique TCR beta sequences from about 179 million T cells.

Of note for this clone: What it binds is not known.

Overall study results and limits: Researchers reported from a later analysis that most CMV-associated TCR beta chains appeared HLA-restricted. In vitro work confirmed that three CMV-associated chains recognize CMV antigens. Highly shared sequence variants in one cluster were likely a sequencing artifact.

The primer mix had 60 Vbeta and 13 Jbeta primers. TCRdb's table, derived via immunoSEQ multiplex PCR, lists solely in-frame clones and lacks some. The data hold under 200,000 clones, with 60% to 85% observed a single time. V dropped 4 bases and J dropped 2; count of bases not matched to a gene: 5. Germline lookup yields CDR1 SGDLS and CDR2 YYNGEE. This CDR3 contains 17 residues. This receptor was taken from a woman between 45 and 60 years old in good health and CMV-seropositive. The genes are TRBV9 and TRBJ2-3, with 15 bases fitting TRBD2. Sequencing input: PBMCs. This chain's CDR3 is CASSPGLAGGVTDTQYF. CDR3 coding DNA: TGTGCCAGCAGCCCCGGACTAGCGGGGGGGGTCACAGATACGCAGTATTTT.